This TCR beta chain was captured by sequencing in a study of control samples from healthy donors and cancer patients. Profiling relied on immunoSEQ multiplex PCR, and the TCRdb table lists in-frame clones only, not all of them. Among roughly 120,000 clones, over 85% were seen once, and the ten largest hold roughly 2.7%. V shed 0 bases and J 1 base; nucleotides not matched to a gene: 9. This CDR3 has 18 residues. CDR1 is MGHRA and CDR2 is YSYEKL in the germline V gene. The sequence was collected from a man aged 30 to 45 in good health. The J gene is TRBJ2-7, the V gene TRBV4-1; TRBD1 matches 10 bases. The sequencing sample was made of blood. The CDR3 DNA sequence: TGCGCCAGCAGCCAAGAATCGGGCTGGACAGGGGGTTCCTACGAGCAGTACTTC. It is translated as CASSQESGWTGGSYEQYF.